The clone carrying this T cell receptor (beta chain) was seen many times. Its antigen remains unknown. These data originate in a study of neurological immune-mediated disorders. Overall study: The roughly 35 patients with multiple sclerosis comprised some 30 relapsing-remitting cases and 3 secondary progressive cases. Study-level findings and limits: Among 34 multiple sclerosis patients, 18 had repertoires that phylogenetic grouping placed in one related-CDR3 cluster, a possible signature. Expansion of TCR clones was greatest in HTLV-1-associated myelopathy and smallest in multiple sclerosis, where it fell below that of healthy controls.

Germline CDR1 SGHTA, CDR2 FQGNSA. This CDR3 contains 13 residues. Between the trimmed V and J ends, which lost 4 bases and 0 bases, there was a span of 5 bases. The authors made cDNA by 5'RACE with 10-nucleotide random UMIs. TCRdb re-called the 5' RACE reads through MiXCR, storing one row per CDR3 protein. The profile shows around 70,000 distinct CDR3 sequences, roughly 4.8% of them singletons. The V call is TRBV7-2, the J call TRBJ2-3; no reliable D call. The TCR sequence derives from a woman in her seventies with multiple sclerosis. The sample comprised PBMCs. Here the CDR3 reads CASSWPSTDTQYF. CDR3 DNA sequence: TGTGCCAGCAGCTGGCCTAGCACAGATACGCAGTATTTT.